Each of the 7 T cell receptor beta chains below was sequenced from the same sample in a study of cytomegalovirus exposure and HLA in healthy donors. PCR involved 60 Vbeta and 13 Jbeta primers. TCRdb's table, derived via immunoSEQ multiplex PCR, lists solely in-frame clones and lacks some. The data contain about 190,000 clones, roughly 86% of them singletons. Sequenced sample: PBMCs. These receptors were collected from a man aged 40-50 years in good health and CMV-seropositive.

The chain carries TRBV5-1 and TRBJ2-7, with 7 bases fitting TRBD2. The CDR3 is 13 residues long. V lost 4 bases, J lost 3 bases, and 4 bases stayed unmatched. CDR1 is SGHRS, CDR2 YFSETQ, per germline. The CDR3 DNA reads TGCGCCAGCAGCAGGGGACTAAACTACGAGCAGTACTTC. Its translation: CASSRGLNYEQYF.

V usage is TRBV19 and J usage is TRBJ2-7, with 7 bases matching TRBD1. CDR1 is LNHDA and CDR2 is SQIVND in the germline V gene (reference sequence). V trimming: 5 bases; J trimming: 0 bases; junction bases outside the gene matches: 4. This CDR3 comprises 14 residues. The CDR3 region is CASSEQGFSYEQYF. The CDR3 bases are TGTGCCAGTAGTGAACAGGGGTTCTCCTACGAGCAGTACTTC.

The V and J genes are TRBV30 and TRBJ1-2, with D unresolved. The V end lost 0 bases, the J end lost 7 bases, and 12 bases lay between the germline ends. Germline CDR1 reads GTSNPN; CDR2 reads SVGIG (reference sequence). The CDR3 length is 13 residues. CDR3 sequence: CAWSVPAAGGYTF. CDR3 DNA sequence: TGTGCCTGGAGTGTACCGGCGGCCGGTGGCTACACCTTC.

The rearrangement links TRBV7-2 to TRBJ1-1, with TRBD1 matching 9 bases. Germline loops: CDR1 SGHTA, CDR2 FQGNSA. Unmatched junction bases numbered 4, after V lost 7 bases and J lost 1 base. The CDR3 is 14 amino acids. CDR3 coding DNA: TGTGCCAGCAAAAGGACAGGGGAGAACACTGAAGCTTTCTTT. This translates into CASKRTGENTEAFF.

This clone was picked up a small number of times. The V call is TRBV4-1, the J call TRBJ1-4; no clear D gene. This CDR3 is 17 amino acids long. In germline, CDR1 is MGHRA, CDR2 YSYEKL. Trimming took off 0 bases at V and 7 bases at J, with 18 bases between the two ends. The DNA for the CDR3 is TGCGCCAGCAGCCAAGAAGAACTGGCGGGTGACGGTGAAAAACTGTTTTTT. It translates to CASSQEELAGDGEKLFF.

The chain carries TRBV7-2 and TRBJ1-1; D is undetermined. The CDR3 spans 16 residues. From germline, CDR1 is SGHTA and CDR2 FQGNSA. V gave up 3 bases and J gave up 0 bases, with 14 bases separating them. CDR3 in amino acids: CASSFDSIMMNTEAFF. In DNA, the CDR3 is TGTGCCAGCAGCTTTGACTCGATTATGATGAACACTGAAGCTTTCTTT. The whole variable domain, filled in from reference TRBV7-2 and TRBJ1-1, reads GAGVSQSPSNKVTEKGKDVELRCDPISGHTALYWYRQSLGQGLEFLIYFQGNSAPDKSGLPSDRFSAERTGGSVSTLTIQRTQQEDSAVYLCASSFDSIMMNTEAFFGQGTRLTVV.

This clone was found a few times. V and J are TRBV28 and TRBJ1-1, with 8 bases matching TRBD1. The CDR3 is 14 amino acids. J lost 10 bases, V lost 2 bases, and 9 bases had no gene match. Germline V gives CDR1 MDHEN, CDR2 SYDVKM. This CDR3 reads CASSLQGAADLAFF. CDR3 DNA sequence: TGTGCCAGCAGTTTACAGGGGGCCGCCGACCTAGCTTTCTTT.